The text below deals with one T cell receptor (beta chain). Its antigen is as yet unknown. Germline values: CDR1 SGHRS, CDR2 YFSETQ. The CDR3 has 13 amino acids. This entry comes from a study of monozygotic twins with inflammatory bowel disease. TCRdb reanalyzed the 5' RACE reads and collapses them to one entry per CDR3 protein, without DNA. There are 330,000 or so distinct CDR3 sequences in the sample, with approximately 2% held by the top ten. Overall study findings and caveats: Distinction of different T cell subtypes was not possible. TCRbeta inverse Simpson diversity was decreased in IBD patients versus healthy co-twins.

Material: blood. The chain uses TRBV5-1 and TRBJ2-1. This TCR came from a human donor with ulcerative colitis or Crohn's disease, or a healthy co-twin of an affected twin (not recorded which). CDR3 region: CASSTDGHNEQFF.